One T cell receptor beta chain is described in this entry. Its antigen is still unknown. No clone much larger than this one lies a single base away; base qualities are absent. The cohort comprised more than 550 healthy bone marrow donors. At the time of sampling, all cohort members were nominally healthy, though unrecorded immune exposures were likely present. The donor tested CMV seronegative and was one of the 352 seronegative cohort members. A peripheral blood sample was collected from each donor, and TCR beta sequencing was performed on peripheral blood mononuclear cells. The Qiagen DNeasy Blood Extraction Kit was used to extract genomic DNA from the blood cell samples. The data were taken from a study of cytomegalovirus exposure and HLA in healthy donors (dated by TCRdb to 2015 to 2018). Turning to the overall study: In an earlier analysis of under 600 of the donors, 276 Gb of sequence data and 90 million to 130 million unique TCR beta sequences from about 190 million T cells were reported. An early release covering roughly 640 HLA-typed donors comprised about 300 gigabases of sequencing data and approximately 85 million unique TCR sequences. Among the roughly 400 genotyped donors, 81% belonged to the genetic ancestry cluster associated with self-reported Caucasian donors. The study aimed to test whether cataloging public T cell receptors could reveal signatures of past pathogen exposure. The study used immunosequencing to profile the T cell repertoires of approximately 630 subjects and linked those repertoires to cytomegalovirus serostatus. A separate validation cohort of 100 to 150 different subjects was used in addition to the approximately 700-subject first cohort. High-throughput TCR immunosequencing, statistical association of individual TCRs with disease status, and machine learning were combined to predict cytomegalovirus infection status. A later analysis re-examined previously published TCR beta repertoires from 600 to 700 donors and added high-resolution HLA genotyping to investigate patterns of TCR occurrence. In the later analysis, no new phenotypic data were used to find candidate immune exposures; instead, reliance was placed on TCR beta sequences and their occurrence across donors. In an earlier analysis of 587 of the donors, high-throughput TCR beta sequencing was used to judge whether each TCR beta V gene segment behaved as functional or pseudogenic. Donor age, sex, ethnicity and CMV serostatus were compiled alongside the repertoire data. A later genetic analysis took genome-wide SNP genotypes for about 65% of the roughly 670 donors and used that subset as a discovery cohort. All discovery cohort repertoires had been generated using a single sequencing platform. HLA typing covered class I and class II loci at four-digit resolution. The number of donors typed differed by locus, with roughly 620-640 for A, B, C, DRB1 and DQB1, more than 500 for DQA1, 600 to 610 for DPA1, and under 490 for DPB1. A handful of DR-DQ haplotypes were handled as single units for association and clustering because linkage in the cohort was strong. On average, about 240,000 unique TCR beta nucleotide sequences were sequenced per donor among a few hundred genotyped donors of the cohort, with around 19% of those sequences being non-productive.

Library preparation employed the immunoSEQ multiplex PCR assay. For the multiplex PCR, a mixture combining 60 forward primers for TCR Vbeta segments and 13 reverse primers for TCR Jbeta segments was used. A multiplex PCR assay on genomic DNA amplified the CDR3 region of rearranged TCR beta genes. On the Illumina HiSeq System, the amplified TCR beta libraries were sequenced as 87-base-pair reads. The study's own analysis went as follows. In a later analysis, roughly 80 million unique TCR beta chains were counted across the roughly 610 repertoires, and roughly 11 million of these chains were shared by at least two donors. To remove PCR and sequencing errors, raw reads were error-corrected and collapsed into unique sequences using a nearest-neighbor algorithm that merged closely related sequences. To assign V, D and J gene segments, CDR3 sequences were aligned to IMGT reference sequences. For a sequence to be retained, a match of at least six nucleotides was required to both a V gene segment and a J gene segment. Rearrangements were classified as productive when the CDR3 lacked stop codons and remained in frame with V and J, and all other rearrangements were classified as non-productive. CDR3 was defined by IMGT convention, running from the second conserved V-encoded cysteine to the conserved J-encoded phenylalanine. In an earlier analysis of around 570 of the donors, sequences lacking an unambiguous match to a single V gene segment were excluded. An earlier analysis of fewer than 650 of the donors classified V segments as functional when productive rearrangements were above 56.7% and as segregating when the standard deviation between donors was above 5%. To diagnose cytomegalovirus status from the catalog of TCR beta chain sequences, a statistical classification framework was built. In a later analysis, TCR nucleotide sequences were compared against IMGT/GENE-DB human TR gene sequences so that V and J genes could be assigned. A later analysis assigned CDR3 sequences and most-parsimonious VDJ recombination scenarios with the TCRdist pipeline. A later analysis defined each TCR beta chain by its CDR3 amino acid sequence plus V-gene family, and excluded reads lacking a unique V-gene family. As a way to deal with suspected cross-contamination and a sequencing artifact, a later analysis dropped 592 nucleotide sequences that were highly shared and had low generation probability. A later analysis calculated a clonal expansion index for each public chain from normalized within-repertoire ranks of inferred template counts. A later analysis computed generation probabilities with a VDJ recombination model fitted to out-of-frame rearrangements, and checked the results against IGoR. In a later analysis, TCR-TCR, TCR-HLA and TCR-CMV co-occurrence was scored with hypergeometric tests, and a repertoire-size bias correction was applied to TCR pairs. False discovery rates were estimated in a later analysis by permuting HLA or CMV assignments 20 times. In a later analysis, co-occurring TCRs were grouped using DBSCAN, and TCRdist sequence similarity was added for clustering within HLA-allele-positive subsets. For co-occurrence clustering, repertoires with fewer than 30,000 or more than 120,000 public chains were excluded, along with five repertoires with anomalous nucleotide sharing. TCRdb's version of the immuneACCESS table is confined to in-frame rearrangements and falls short of the full clone set. An unresolved V gene accounts for under half of the shortfall where checked; the remainder is of unknown origin. V, J and clone size reflect that table, while D and trimming were determined from the DNA. This sample is represented by around 97,000 clones; 73% of them were singletons. Less than 4% of the sample belongs to the ten largest clones.

The junction carries 21 bases between V and J, which are trimmed by 3 bases and 3 bases respectively. The CDR3 measures 17 amino acids from cysteine to phenylalanine. Left in the record is the CDR3 DNA by itself, 51 bases read in frame from the first base. Based on the germline V gene, the CDR1 and CDR2 sequences are SGHRS and YFSETQ. The full study reports these points: In vitro tests confirmed that a few of the cytomegalovirus-associated TCR beta chains recognize cytomegalovirus antigens. Seventeen rarely observed V segments, including chromosome 9 orphons, were excluded from the earlier analysis of about 610 of the donors because counts were too low. A further reported finding was that TCR beta sequences accurately predicted the HLA-A and HLA-B alleles for most subjects in the first cohort. In a later analysis, HLA-associated TCR beta chains showed more clonal expansion and lower generation probabilities than non-associated chains that were equally common. A cluster of highly shared sequence variants was judged likely to be a technical artifact of the sequencing pipeline. According to a later analysis, most CMV-associated TCR beta chains appeared to be HLA-restricted, and the HLA associations seemed to be driven largely by CMV exposure. This cohort had only TCR beta chains sequenced, and the lack of alpha or paired-chain data limited which features could be detected. Some IMGT-functional V segments, including TRBV6-2 and TRBV6-3, could not be told apart with the 87-base-pair reads, so those segments were excluded. A later analysis associated around 16,000 TCR beta sequences with specific HLA alleles at a false discovery rate of 0.05. An earlier analysis of several hundred of the donors showed that most TCR beta V segments appeared in productive rearrangements either about 90% or about 30% of the time, which broadly matched IMGT annotations. Assigning TCR associations to individual alleles was difficult when HLA alleles, especially DR and DQ, strongly co-occurred. Correlated functional status among segregating V segments might reflect linkage disequilibrium, but an unknown experimental factor could not be ruled out. In a later genetic analysis, a missense DCLRE1C variant was associated with V-gene and J-gene trimming of TCR beta chains, and the association was replicated in an independent cohort. The only immune exposure information available for the cohort was CMV serostatus. In a later analysis, the rate of TCR association differed among HLA loci, with DRB1 alleles having the most associated TCRs and HLA-C alleles having the fewest. The study listed 164 TCR beta chains as associated with cytomegalovirus. In a later analysis, several top co-occurrence clusters were reported to appear linked to parvovirus B19, influenza, CMV and Epstein-Barr virus. According to a later genetic analysis, donors in an Asian-associated ancestry cluster had fewer N-insertions in productive TCRs than the approximately 710-donor mean. Because some donors lacked HLA typing at each locus, the association tests relied only on the typed subset. Sequencing depth was assumed to be roughly uniform across donors in the presence/absence analyses, though that assumption may not hold. The authors suggested that the approach could potentially be extended to other disease states and immunological phenotypes. Across donors, most TCR sequences were observed very rarely, whereas some public TCRs were present in many individuals. Cytomegalovirus status was reported to be diagnosed by the classifier with high specificity and sensitivity in both the original and validation cohorts.

The sequence was obtained from a middle-aged man in good health and CMV-seronegative. Input material: PBMCs. The chain is made from TRBV5-1 and TRBJ1-2; the D gene is not confidently resolved. This receptor carries the CDR3 CASSSNPGPSGDYGYTF. The sequenced DNA: TGCGCCAGCAGCTCGAATCCGGGCCCCTCGGGAGACTATGGCTACACCTTC. Reference TRBV5-1 and TRBJ1-2 genes cover what lies past the CDR3, so the full variable domain is KAGVTQTPRYLIKTRGQQVTLSCSPISGHRSVSWYQQTPGQGLQFLFEYFSETQRNKGNFPGRFSGRQFSNSRSEMNVSTLELGDSALYLCASSSNPGPSGDYGYTFGSGTRLTVV.